This TCR beta chain originates from a study of cytomegalovirus exposure and HLA in healthy donors. Study-level information: T cells numbering about 179 million yielded approximately 120 million unique TCR beta sequences in an earlier analysis. Whole-study results and caveats: Listed as cytomegalovirus-associated were over 150 TCR beta chains. Across donors, sequencing depth was assumed by presence/absence analyses to be roughly uniform.

PCR amplification relied on 60 Vbeta primers (plus 13 Jbeta primers). Profiled with immunoSEQ multiplex PCR; TCRdb holds only in-frame clones, not every one. The profile shows approximately 130,000 clones, roughly four fifths of them singletons. Germline assignment: CDR1 MDHEN and CDR2 SYDVKM. The CDR3 has 13 amino acids. V lost 5 bases to trimming and J lost 8 bases; unmatched junction nucleotides: 6. With respect to this clone: No antigen is known for it.

Sequenced material: PBMCs. The chain is built from TRBV28 and TRBJ1-1; TRBD1 matches at 9 bases. The source of this sequence is a man in his thirties or forties in good health and CMV-seronegative. The CDR3 sequence: CASSPGTGTEAFF. For the CDR3, the DNA is TGTGCCAGCAGTCCCGGGACAGGGACCGAAGCTTTCTTT.